A selection of T cell receptor beta chains follows, all from one sample in a study of blood T cell repertoires in COVID-19. Some clones are missing from TCRdb's copy, which holds only in-frame ones; the method was immunoSEQ multiplex PCR. The table lists more than 350,000 clones, about 88% of them singletons. The source material was PBMCs or T cells enriched from blood (not recorded which). All receptors come from a woman aged 18-29 years who had been exposed to COVID-19. The CDR3 runs from the conserved cysteine through the conserved F or W. D genes are given only for firm matches. Rows give clone size only sometimes, using once, few, many, or a class for an expanded clone.

j_gene | abundance | v_gene | d_gene | CDR3nt | CDR3aa
TRBJ1-5 | few | TRBV28 | NA | TGTGCCAGCAGCCCAACAGGCGGTCAGCCCCAGCATTTT | CASSPTGGQPQHF
TRBJ1-5 | NA | TRBV5-6 | TRBD1 | TGTGCCAGCAGCTTGCGGGTAGGGGGCTCCTATCAGCCCCAGCATTTT | CASSLRVGGSYQPQHF
TRBJ1-2 | NA | TRBV19 | TRBD1 | TGTGCCAGTAGTATCCGACAGGGAACTAACTATGGCTACACCTTC | CASSIRQGTNYGYTF
TRBJ2-3 | NA | TRBV4-2 | NA | TGTGCCAGCAGCCACCTCACAGATACGCAGTATTTT | CASSHLTDTQYF
TRBJ2-7 | few | TRBV7-2 | NA | TGTGCCAGCAGCTTAGAAGGACAGAAGCTCGACTTC | CASSLEGQKLDF
TRBJ2-1 | NA | TRBV5-1 | TRBD2 | TGCGCCAGCAGCCTTGCAGCGGGGGGCCTCGGGGAGCAGTTCTTC | CASSLAAGGLGEQFF
TRBJ1-4 | NA | TRBV6-5 | NA | TGTGCCAGCAGTTACTCCGGTAAAGAAAAACTGTTTTTT | CASSYSGKEKLFF
TRBJ2-7 | NA | TRBV5-1 | NA | TGCGCCAGCAGCTTGGCACCGGACGAGCAGTACTTC | CASSLAPDEQYF
TRBJ1-1 | NA | TRBV2 | NA | TGTGCCAGCACCGACCGAGGGAGTGAAGCTTTCTTT | CASTDRGSEAFF
TRBJ2-1 | NA | TRBV3-1/TRBV3-2 | TRBD2 | TGTGCCAGCAGCCACGGCTTCGGGGGGGCCTATGAGCAGTTCTTC | CASSHGFGGAYEQFF
TRBJ2-2 | NA | TRBV6-5 | NA | TGTGCCAGCAAAAACGAGGGGGGGCCCACCGGGGAGCTGTTTTTT | CASKNEGGPTGELFF
TRBJ2-3 | NA | TRBV3-1/TRBV3-2 | NA | TGTGCCAGCAGCCATCTGGGGGGAGATACGCAGTATTTT | CASSHLGGDTQYF
TRBJ2-7 | NA | TRBV27 | TRBD1 | TGTGCCAGCAGATTACAGGGGGCCTACGAGCAGTACTTC | CASRLQGAYEQYF
TRBJ1-1 | NA | TRBV13 | TRBD1 | TGTGCCAGCAGCTTTTGGAGACAGGGGGCGACTGAAGCTTTCTTT | CASSFWRQGATEAFF
TRBJ2-3 | NA | TRBV5-1 | NA | TGCGCCAGCAGCACCCAGGGGGCGGGGGGGCCAAAGAATACGCAGTATTTT | CASSTQGAGGPKNTQYF
TRBJ1-5 | NA | TRBV2 | NA | TGTGCCTCTAAGGGGGACATCACCTTAGGGAGCAATCAGCCCCAGCATTTT | CASKGDITLGSNQPQHF
TRBJ2-3 | few | TRBV24-1 | TRBD1 | TGTGCCACCAGTGAATTCGGACAGGGGAGGGCAGATACGCAGTATTTT | CATSEFGQGRADTQYF
TRBJ2-1 | NA | TRBV11-2 | NA | TGTGCCAGCAGCTTAGGCTTACAGGAGCAGTTCTTC | CASSLGLQEQFF
TRBJ2-1 | NA | TRBV11-1 | TRBD2 | TGTGCCAGCAGCTTAGTTAGCGGGAGTACCTACAATGAGCAGTTCTTC | CASSLVSGSTYNEQFF
TRBJ2-3 | NA | TRBV5-1 | NA | TGCGCCAGCAAAGACGGGAGTGGCTCAGATACGCAGTATTTT | CASKDGSGSDTQYF
TRBJ1-4 | NA | TRBV6-5 | TRBD1 | TGTGCCAGCAGTTACACAGGGGCAACTAATGAAAAACTGTTTTTT | CASSYTGATNEKLFF
TRBJ2-7 | NA | TRBV10-1 | NA | TGCGCCGCCGGAGACCTCTACGAGCAGTACTTC | CAAGDLYEQYF
TRBJ1-1 | NA | TRBV5-5 | NA | TGTGCCAGCAGCGGCGTAGTGGAGGGGCCTGAAGCTTTCTTT | CASSGVVEGPEAFF
TRBJ2-5 | NA | TRBV6-5 | TRBD2 | TGTGCCAGCAGTTCCCCCACTAGCGGGGGGTTGGAGACCCAGTACTTC | CASSSPTSGGLETQYF
TRBJ2-3 | NA | TRBV12-3/TRBV12-4 | NA | TGTGCCAGCAGTTCGACTGATACGCAGTATTTT | CASSSTDTQYF
TRBJ2-7 | NA | TRBV5-8 | TRBD1 | TGTGCCAGCAGCCCCTGGACAGGGGGCAACGAGCAGTACTTC | CASSPWTGGNEQYF
TRBJ1-5 | NA | TRBV24-1 | NA | TGTGCCACCAGTGAAACATATAGCAATCAGCCCCAGCATTTT | CATSETYSNQPQHF
TRBJ2-7 | once | TRBV5-1 | TRBD1 | TGCGCCAGCAGCTCTGGACAGGCTTCCTCCTACGAGCAGTACTTC | CASSSGQASSYEQYF
TRBJ2-5 | NA | TRBV3-1/TRBV3-2 | NA | TGTGCCAGCAGCCAAGATCTAGAGGAGACCCAGTACTTC | CASSQDLEETQYF
TRBJ1-4 | NA | TRBV19 | TRBD1 | TGTGCCAGTAGAGGGACAGGGGTTGGTAATGAAAAACTGTTTTTT | CASRGTGVGNEKLFF
TRBJ2-7 | NA | TRBV7-8 | TRBD1 | TGTGCCAGCAGCTTTTTACCGGGACAGGGGGCTCTCGAGCAGTACTTC | CASSFLPGQGALEQYF